This T cell receptor beta chain was sequenced for a study of blood T cell repertoires in COVID-19. Study-level background: PBMCs, B-cell-depleted T cells, or T cells were the source of the cDNA or gDNA that made up the material.

Per germline, CDR1 KGHSH and CDR2 LQKENI. This CDR3 contains 14 residues. V gave up 3 bases and J gave up 1 base, with 9 bases separating them. Participants had their cohort set by participant-reported clinical history. All recovered Cohort 3 donors got two negative PCRs, got clearance, or saw symptom resolution. Original data processing: Amplification from reference gene primers served as the basis for estimated nucleated cell counts. TCRdb keeps only in-frame clones here, not all; method: immunoSEQ multiplex PCR. That table is the source of V, J and clone size, and D and trimming were worked out from the DNA. The data hold about 320,000 clones, with roughly 90% observed a single time.

The clonotype was recovered from a man between 60 and 75 years old who had recovered from COVID-19. V usage is TRBV18 and J usage is TRBJ2-5; D gene uncertain. Sequencing was carried out using PBMCs or T cells enriched from blood (not recorded which). CDR3 loop: CASSPATTQETQYF. The CDR3 bases are TGTGCCAGCTCACCTGCGACAACCCAAGAGACCCAGTACTTC.